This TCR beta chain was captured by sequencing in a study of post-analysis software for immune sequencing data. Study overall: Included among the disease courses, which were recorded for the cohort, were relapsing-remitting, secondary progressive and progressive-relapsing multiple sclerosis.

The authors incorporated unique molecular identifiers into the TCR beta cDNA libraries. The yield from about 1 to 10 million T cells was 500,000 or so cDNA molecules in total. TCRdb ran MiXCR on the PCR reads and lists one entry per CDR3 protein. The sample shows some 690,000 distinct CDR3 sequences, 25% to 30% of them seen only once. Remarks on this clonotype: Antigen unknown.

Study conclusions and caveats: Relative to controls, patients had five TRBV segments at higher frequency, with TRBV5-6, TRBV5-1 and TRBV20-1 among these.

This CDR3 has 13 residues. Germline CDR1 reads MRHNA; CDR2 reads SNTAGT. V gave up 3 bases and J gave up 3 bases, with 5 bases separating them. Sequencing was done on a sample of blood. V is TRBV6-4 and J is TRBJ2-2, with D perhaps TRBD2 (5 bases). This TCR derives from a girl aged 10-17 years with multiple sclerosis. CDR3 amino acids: CASSERDTGELFF. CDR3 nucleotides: TGTGCCAGCAGTGAGCGGGACACCGGGGAGCTGTTTTTT.